This T cell receptor (beta chain) was sequenced in a study of beta chain features in type 1 diabetes. Study-wide points: Moderate but significant shortening of TCRB CDR3s was recorded in all four CD4+ subsets from Type 1 diabetes patients. In cDNA sequencing, cells with high TCR expression could be over-represented. A closer apparent resemblance between naive, central memory and Treg TCRB repertoires was seen in patients than in healthy donors. The study left unresolved whether HLA type influences TCRB rearrangement. PCR might show a preference for shorter templates, equally across patients and controls.

CDR3 length: 17 amino acids. With V trimmed by 0 bases and J by 1 base, 9 bases remained unmatched. Germline CDR1 SGDLS, CDR2 YYNGEE. Points on this clone: The target antigen is unknown.

TCRB transcripts that were expressed got sequenced, as all of the isolated RNA had been reverse transcribed. The repertoire was sequenced with immunoSEQ multiplex PCR; TCRdb's copy has only in-frame clones and lacks some. The sample has 600,000 to 750,000 clones, under 15% seen once. This receptor was obtained from a man aged 25 to 40 with type 1 diabetes. Sequencing was done on a sample of naive CD4+ T cells from blood. This rearrangement joins TRBV9 to TRBJ2-5; 7 bases are shared with TRBD2. CDR3 amino acids: CASSVAGIAGSQETQYF. The CDR3 nucleotides read TGTGCCAGCAGCGTAGCTGGAATAGCGGGTTCCCAAGAGACCCAGTACTTC.